The present entry profiles one TCR beta chain with its context. Its antigen is unknown. This sample is part of a study of spatial heterogeneity in lung cancer. Turning to the study itself: Alpha-chain sequences were detected in numbers that were consistently lower than beta-chain sequences.

The CDR3 consists of 15 residues. The germline V gene encodes CDR1 SGHRS and CDR2 YFSETQ. V was trimmed by 0 bases and J by 4 bases, leaving 13 bases between them. Regarding time point: sample taken at primary tumor resection. Tumor, nontumor lung or frozen PBMC supplied whole RNA that was sequenced unsorted. Donors were some 72 untreated early-stage non-small cell lung cancer patients. General study results and limits: Ubiquitous, expanded tumor-derived TCRs were more frequently observed in blood at resection than at follow-up.

Each TCR cDNA molecule carried a unique molecular identifier. Each CDR3 protein is one row after TCRdb ran MiXCR on the 5' RACE reads. The profile shows about 80,000 distinct CDR3 sequences, under 25% of them singletons. This sequence originates from a male donor with early-stage non-small cell lung cancer. Here the sequenced sample was PBMCs, taken at surgery. The V and J genes are TRBV5-1 and TRBJ2-5; D is perhaps TRBD2 (7 bases). The CDR3 loop is CASSLAEGGRETQYF. For the CDR3, the DNA is TGCGCCAGCAGCTTGGCTGAGGGGGGGAGAGAGACCCAGTACTTC.